Listed below are T cell receptor beta chains from one sample, sequenced in a study of T cells after yellow fever vaccination. TCRdb independently ran MiXCR on the 5' RACE reads; one entry per CDR3 protein. Found here are under 400,000 distinct CDR3 sequences, more than 9% of them singletons; the top ten hold roughly 18%. The sample was PBMCs, taken on the day of the first yellow fever vaccination. The receptors come from a young man who received the YFV17D yellow fever vaccine. CDR3s include the opening cysteine and the closing phenylalanine or tryptophan. The D gene is left open where the match is weak. Not every row has a clone size; where given, it reads once, few, many or a size class.

clone size	D gene	V gene	J gene	CDR3 DNA	CDR3 protein
.	.	TRBV6-2/TRBV6-3	TRBJ2-5	TGTGCCAGCACCTGGAAAGGGACCCAGTACTTC	CASTWKGTQYF
few	.	TRBV12-3/TRBV12-4	TRBJ1-3	TGTGCCAGCACCACTTGGGGGGGATCCTCTGGAAACACCATATATTTT	CASTTWGGSSGNTIYF
many	.	TRBV11-2	TRBJ1-6	TGTGCCAGCAGCTTAGACTACAGCTCACCCCTCCACTTT	CASSLDYSSPLHF
many	.	TRBV6-1	TRBJ2-1	TGTGCCAGCAGTCCCTCCACAGGGAACCATGAGCAGTTCTTC	CASSPSTGNHEQFF
.	.	TRBV5-6	TRBJ1-6	TGTGCCAGCAGCTTGGGGCAGGCGTATAATTCACCCCTCCACTTT	CASSLGQAYNSPLHF
few	TRBD1	TRBV11-2	TRBJ2-1	TGTGCCAGCCTCTCCACAGGGGGCTATGAGCAGTTCTTC	CASLSTGGYEQFF
.	.	TRBV4-1	TRBJ2-5	TGCGCCAGCAGCCCGCCCCCTGGCGGGGTGGAGGGAGAGACCCAGTACTTC	CASSPPPGGVEGETQYF
.	TRBD1	TRBV20-1	TRBJ2-7	TGCAGTGCTAGCGTACAGGACAGGCCCCAGAAGTACTTC	CSASVQDRPQKYF
.	.	TRBV7-9	TRBJ1-2	TGTGCCAGCAGCTTGGACAGTTCCTATGGCTACACCTTC	CASSLDSSYGYTF
many	TRBD1	TRBV5-1	TRBJ1-3	TGCGCCAGCGCTCCGGGACAGGGTTTTTCAGGAAACACCATATATTTT	CASAPGQGFSGNTIYF
few	.	TRBV7-8	TRBJ1-6	TGTGCCAGCAGCTCCCAAAATTACCGGGCAACGGGGCCCCTCCACTTT	CASSSQNYRATGPLHF
few	.	TRBV20-1	TRBJ1-4	TGCAGTGCTAGTGCAGGGCTGGAAGAAAAACTGTTTTTT	CSASAGLEEKLFF
few	.	TRBV18	TRBJ2-1	TGTGCCAGCTCACCACGGGGCAGGGACTCCTACAATGAGCAGTTCTTC	CASSPRGRDSYNEQFF
few	.	TRBV4-1	TRBJ1-2	TGCGCCAGCAGCCAAGATAGGGCCGTCTATGGCTACACCTTC	CASSQDRAVYGYTF
.	TRBD1	TRBV19	TRBJ2-7	TGTGCCAGTAGCCCCGGGACAGGGCTGTCGTACGAGCAGTACTTC	CASSPGTGLSYEQYF
.	.	TRBV7-2	TRBJ1-2	TGTGCCAGCAGCTCCCAGGGATTTGGCTACACCTTC	CASSSQGFGYTF
many	.	TRBV4-3	TRBJ1-2	TGCGCCAGCAGCCAACGAGGGATAGGGGGCTACACCTTC	CASSQRGIGGYTF
few	TRBD2	TRBV6-1	TRBJ2-2	TGTGCCAGCAGTCGGGGACTAGCGGGGGTTGCCACCGGGGAGCTGTTTTTT	CASSRGLAGVATGELFF
.	.	TRBV7-6	TRBJ2-1	TGTGCCAGCAGCTCTCCGTACAGCTTAAGCTCCTACAATGAGCAGTTCTTC	CASSSPYSLSSYNEQFF
.	.	TRBV29-1	TRBJ1-5	TGCAGCGTTGCACTTAATAGCAATCAGCCCCAGCATTTT	CSVALNSNQPQHF